Sequencing of this TCR beta chain was carried out in a study of tumor-infiltrating lymphocytes in oesophageal squamous cell carcinoma. Germline CDR1 is MNHEY and CDR2 is SMNVEV (reference sequence). CDR3 length: 14 residues. V was clipped by 4 bases and J by 0 bases, with 10 bases between them. A single record per CDR3 protein comes from TCRdb applying MiXCR to the PCR reads. This repertoire shows roughly 11,000 distinct CDR3 sequences, approximately 54% found once; its top ten account for about 25%. The receptor comes from a male donor with esophageal squamous cell carcinoma. J is TRBJ2-7 and V is TRBV27, with a tentative D call TRBD2 (6 bases). Sequenced input: esophageal tumor tissue. The CDR3 is CASSSGTRSYEQYF. CDR3 coding DNA: TGTGCCAGCAGTTCGGGGACTCGCTCCTACGAGCAGTACTTC.